This T cell receptor beta chain was sequenced during a study of blood T cell repertoires in COVID-19 (TCRdb year 2020). Notes on the research overall: The collaborator samples originated in the United States, Italy and Spain and spanned the acute and convalescent phases of COVID-19. The material from the prospective study consisted of cDNA or gDNA derived from T cells, B-cell-depleted T cells, or PBMCs. The dataset comprised deeply sampled blood TCRbeta repertoires from subjects exposed to, actively infected with, or recovered from COVID-19. The repertoires were released in a freely available public database meant as a resource for research on the immune response to SARS-CoV-2. The samples were drawn from the first 160 participants of the ongoing ImmuneRACE study and from 1,254 subjects provided by 6 global collaborators. Nearly every sample came with metadata listing a de-identified subject ID, COVID-19 status, age in years and sex. Where available, HLA class I and class II types were taken from metadata supplied by the sample provider and were not determined by assay-based typing. What the authors observed across the whole study: The quantity of clinical and demographic metadata differed by source and by participant and was supplied without curation.

CDR1 SQVTM and CDR2 ANQGSEA are derived from the germline V gene. V is pruned by 6 bases and J by 7 bases, leaving 8 bases of the junction without a gene match. Counted from cysteine to phenylalanine, this CDR3 has 13 amino acids. Here the CDR3 DNA is all that survives: 39 bases in frame from base 1. Collaborating institutions collected whole blood in K2EDTA tubes following their own protocols. For TCRbeta analysis, collaborators shipped samples as frozen whole blood, isolated PBMCs, or DNA extracted from either of those sample types. About this clone itself: Its cognate antigen has yet to be identified. No base quality information exists; no much larger clone differs at one position.

TCRbeta CDR3 regions were amplified from genomic DNA by means of the immunoSEQ Assay, a bias-controlled multiplex PCR. The study's processing was this. Nucleated cell counts per sample were estimated from amplification of reference gene primers within the assay. To quantify the absolute abundance of each unique TCRbeta CDR3 rearrangement, sequence reads were collapsed and filtered. For each sample, productive Simpson clonality was calculated by taking the square root of Simpson's diversity index across productive rearrangements. Drawn from immuneACCESS, this table holds only the in-frame rearrangements with V and J called that TCRdb kept. Clones are partly lost; checked studies trace under half to an unresolved V gene and leave the rest unexplained. That table supplies the V and J calls and clone size; D and trimming were determined from the DNA. The sample table contains approximately 120,000 clones; only one count was recorded for around 87% of them. The leading ten clones occupy roughly 7.6% of the sample.

The TCR was taken from a man aged 50 or older with acute or convalescent COVID-19. The sample was peripheral blood. The rearrangement combines TRBV29-1 with TRBJ1-2, and 10 bases in between align with TRBD1. The base sequence is TGCAGCGTCGAGACAGGGGGCGCCTCTGGCTACACCTTC. This encodes CSVETGGASGYTF.